This T cell receptor (beta chain) was sequenced during a study of blood T cell repertoires in COVID-19. About the research overall: Sources were T cells, B-cell-depleted T cells, or PBMCs; the material itself was cDNA or gDNA.

Trimming at V came to 5 bases and at J to 8 bases, leaving 6 bases not matched to a gene. From germline, CDR1 is SNHLY and CDR2 FYNNEI. The CDR3 contains 14 residues. The repertoire was sequenced with immunoSEQ multiplex PCR; TCRdb's copy has only in-frame clones and lacks some. This sample has 70,000 to 95,000 clones, with roughly 76% found just once. This TCR derives from a woman aged 70 to 79 with acute or convalescent COVID-19. J is TRBJ1-4 and V is TRBV2; TRBD1 matches at 9 bases. Sequencing was performed on peripheral blood. In DNA form, the CDR3 reads TGTGCCAGCAGTTCGGACAGGGGAAACGAAAAACTGTTTTTT. This translates into CASSSDRGNEKLFF.